This T cell receptor beta chain derives from a study of T cell repertoires in cytomegalovirus infection. In regard to this clonotype: Its antigen is not known.

TCRdb used MiXCR to reprocess the reads, holding one entry per CDR3 protein. This sample has 200,000 to 250,000 distinct CDR3 sequences, with 30% to 45% found just once. This CDR3 contains 14 residues. The germline V and J ends were trimmed by 2 bases and 4 bases, with 10 bases remaining between them. This rearrangement joins TRBV12-3 or TRBV12-4 to TRBJ2-3, with D perhaps matching TRBD2 (5 bases). The sequence came from a human donor in good health (CMV status not recorded). Some clones in this sample may be carry-over from other donors' samples. The material was CD8+ T cells from cultured PBMCs, obtained from culture after CMV antigen stimulation. The CDR3: CASSLRLAADTQYF. The CDR3 DNA sequence: TGTGCCAGCAGTTTAAGGCTAGCTGCAGATACGCAGTATTTT.